These T cell receptor beta chains were read from a single sample in a study of metastatic and nonmetastatic thyroid tumors. TCRdb re-processed the PCR reads through MiXCR. The sample yields over 10,000 clones, under 30% seen once. What was sequenced was blood. The receptor set was obtained from a male donor with papillary thyroid cancer or a benign thyroid nodule (not recorded which). Some clones in this sample may be carry-over from other donors' samples. Each CDR3 is given with its conserved first and last residue. D genes are given only for firm matches.

CDR3 length: 15
D gene: .
J gene: TRBJ1-5
V gene: TRBV2
CDR3 protein: CASSAGVVGNQPQHF

CDR3 length: 13
D gene: .
J gene: TRBJ2-1
V gene: TRBV6-1
CDR3 protein: CASSGLGGNEQFF

CDR3 length: 17
D gene: .
J gene: TRBJ2-1
V gene: TRBV6-2/TRBV6-3
CDR3 protein: CASSYGVGFTLYNEQFF

CDR3 length: 13
D gene: .
J gene: TRBJ1-2
V gene: TRBV6-1
CDR3 protein: CASSPDSFYGYTF

CDR3 length: 14
D gene: .
J gene: TRBJ2-7
V gene: TRBV5-4
CDR3 protein: CASSPNPGSYEQYF

CDR3 length: 15
D gene: .
J gene: TRBJ1-1
V gene: TRBV6-1
CDR3 protein: CASSDSFEQGTEAFF

CDR3 length: 15
D gene: TRBD2
J gene: TRBJ2-7
V gene: TRBV6-1
CDR3 protein: CASSASTSGGNEQYF

CDR3 length: 14
D gene: TRBD2
J gene: TRBJ2-7
V gene: TRBV11-1
CDR3 protein: CASSYQREWGEQYF

CDR3 length: 13
D gene: .
J gene: TRBJ1-1
V gene: TRBV20-1
CDR3 protein: CSALKEGDTEAFF

CDR3 length: 13
D gene: TRBD1
J gene: TRBJ1-1
V gene: TRBV28
CDR3 protein: CASSRQGGAEAFF

CDR3 length: 13
D gene: .
J gene: TRBJ1-2
V gene: TRBV10-2
CDR3 protein: CASSGQINYGYTF

CDR3 length: 17
D gene: .
J gene: TRBJ1-3
V gene: TRBV6-1
CDR3 protein: CASMRVSNSGSGNTIYF

CDR3 length: 13
D gene: .
J gene: TRBJ1-2
V gene: TRBV6-2/TRBV6-3
CDR3 protein: CASSYRDNYGYTF

CDR3 length: 13
D gene: .
J gene: TRBJ2-5
V gene: TRBV6-1
CDR3 protein: CASSESDGETQYF

CDR3 length: 12
D gene: .
J gene: TRBJ1-5
V gene: TRBV28
CDR3 protein: CASLRSNQPQHF

CDR3 length: 14
D gene: TRBD1
J gene: TRBJ2-7
V gene: TRBV19
CDR3 protein: CASRSTGQSYEQYF

CDR3 length: 13
D gene: .
J gene: TRBJ1-1
V gene: TRBV20-1
CDR3 protein: CSARGGRNTEAFF

CDR3 length: 13
D gene: .
J gene: TRBJ2-5
V gene: TRBV20-1
CDR3 protein: CSANQGRAETQYF

CDR3 length: 15
D gene: .
J gene: TRBJ2-2
V gene: TRBV6-4
CDR3 protein: CASSDGIGDTGELFF

CDR3 length: 14
D gene: TRBD1
J gene: TRBJ2-7
V gene: TRBV20-1
CDR3 protein: CSAASDREIYEQYF

CDR3 length: 16
D gene: .
J gene: TRBJ2-3
V gene: TRBV2
CDR3 protein: CASSETRAHDGDTQYF

CDR3 length: 19
D gene: .
J gene: TRBJ2-3
V gene: TRBV7-3
CDR3 protein: CASRGGPGLERIHTDTQYF

CDR3 length: 16
D gene: .
J gene: TRBJ2-6
V gene: TRBV28
CDR3 protein: CASSFGHFSGANVLTF

CDR3 length: 14
D gene: TRBD1
J gene: TRBJ2-7
V gene: TRBV27
CDR3 protein: CASSFQGAAYEQYF

CDR3 length: 13
D gene: .
J gene: TRBJ1-4
V gene: TRBV11-2
CDR3 protein: CASSLGEDEKLFF

CDR3 length: 15
D gene: .
J gene: TRBJ2-1
V gene: TRBV5-1
CDR3 protein: CASSLSRGLYNEQFF

CDR3 length: 15
D gene: .
J gene: TRBJ2-6
V gene: TRBV19
CDR3 protein: CASSRGHSGANVLTF

CDR3 length: 13
D gene: .
J gene: TRBJ2-7
V gene: TRBV6-2/TRBV6-3
CDR3 protein: CALAAGPSYEQYF

CDR3 length: 15
D gene: .
J gene: TRBJ2-3
V gene: TRBV27
CDR3 protein: CASSLRAGFTDTQYF

CDR3 length: 14
D gene: .
J gene: TRBJ2-2
V gene: TRBV6-1
CDR3 protein: CASRIVGASGELFF

CDR3 length: 15
D gene: TRBD2
J gene: TRBJ2-7
V gene: TRBV6-2/TRBV6-3
CDR3 protein: CASSYGGSASYEQYF

CDR3 length: 13
D gene: .
J gene: TRBJ1-5
V gene: TRBV24-1
CDR3 protein: CATSDSPNQPQHF

CDR3 length: 14
D gene: TRBD1
J gene: TRBJ2-5
V gene: TRBV6-1
CDR3 protein: CASSERGQEETQYF

CDR3 length: 13
D gene: .
J gene: TRBJ2-5
V gene: TRBV19
CDR3 protein: CASSRVVAETQYF

CDR3 length: 16
D gene: TRBD2
J gene: TRBJ2-3
V gene: TRBV6-5
CDR3 protein: CASSDSLAGDVNTQYF

CDR3 length: 14
D gene: TRBD1
J gene: TRBJ2-3
V gene: TRBV6-1
CDR3 protein: CASSGTGDTDTQYF

CDR3 length: 16
D gene: .
J gene: TRBJ2-5
V gene: TRBV19
CDR3 protein: CASSIRFRRAQETQYF

CDR3 length: 16
D gene: TRBD1
J gene: TRBJ1-3
V gene: TRBV6-2/TRBV6-3
CDR3 protein: CASRPRGLLSGNTIYF

CDR3 length: 14
D gene: .
J gene: TRBJ1-5
V gene: TRBV6-4
CDR3 protein: CASSHGVGNQPQHF

CDR3 length: 13
D gene: .
J gene: TRBJ1-1
V gene: TRBV6-1
CDR3 protein: CASSERDRTEAFF

CDR3 length: 14
D gene: .
J gene: TRBJ2-5
V gene: TRBV2
CDR3 protein: CASSEGVQQETQYF

CDR3 length: 12
D gene: TRBD2
J gene: TRBJ2-7
V gene: TRBV20-1
CDR3 protein: CSAREREYEQYF

CDR3 length: 15
D gene: .
J gene: TRBJ1-2
V gene: TRBV6-4
CDR3 protein: CASSDDERANYGYTF

CDR3 length: 14
D gene: .
J gene: TRBJ1-6
V gene: TRBV27
CDR3 protein: CASSPGTANSPLHF

CDR3 length: 14
D gene: TRBD2
J gene: TRBJ2-7
V gene: TRBV6-1
CDR3 protein: CASSRLREDLEQYF

CDR3 length: 17
D gene: TRBD1
J gene: TRBJ2-6
V gene: TRBV11-1
CDR3 protein: CASSSGQGSSGANVLTF

CDR3 length: 16
D gene: .
J gene: TRBJ1-6
V gene: TRBV11-2
CDR3 protein: CASSLTEASYNSPLHF

CDR3 length: 13
D gene: TRBD1
J gene: TRBJ1-1
V gene: TRBV12-3/TRBV12-4
CDR3 protein: CASSLSDRAEAFF

CDR3 length: 13
D gene: TRBD1
J gene: TRBJ1-2
V gene: TRBV10-3
CDR3 protein: CAIRGDRVRGYTF

CDR3 length: 13
D gene: TRBD2
J gene: TRBJ2-1
V gene: TRBV5-1
CDR3 protein: CASSRDGGDEQFF

CDR3 length: 15
D gene: .
J gene: TRBJ2-7
V gene: TRBV6-1
CDR3 protein: CASRGLGDWNHEQYF

CDR3 length: 14
D gene: TRBD1
J gene: TRBJ2-1
V gene: TRBV10-3
CDR3 protein: CAIKAGTGGNEQFF

CDR3 length: 15
D gene: .
J gene: TRBJ1-2
V gene: TRBV19
CDR3 protein: CASSMQGRGDYGYTF

CDR3 length: 16
D gene: .
J gene: TRBJ2-7
V gene: TRBV6-5
CDR3 protein: CASSYSIGDSAYEQYF

CDR3 length: 15
D gene: TRBD2
J gene: TRBJ2-7
V gene: TRBV6-1
CDR3 protein: CASSEDWAGGGEQYF

CDR3 length: 15
D gene: TRBD1
J gene: TRBJ1-2
V gene: TRBV19
CDR3 protein: CASSPGDRGPYGYTF

CDR3 length: 14
D gene: .
J gene: TRBJ2-1
V gene: TRBV7-9
CDR3 protein: CASILGDRTGGQFF

CDR3 length: 17
D gene: TRBD1
J gene: TRBJ1-6
V gene: TRBV19
CDR3 protein: CASSLSGTGVRNSPLHF

CDR3 length: 13
D gene: .
J gene: TRBJ1-6
V gene: TRBV3-1
CDR3 protein: CASSQGEDSPLHF

CDR3 length: 16
D gene: TRBD2
J gene: TRBJ2-5
V gene: TRBV25-1
CDR3 protein: CASSLFQRGGQETQYF